The clone carrying this T cell receptor (beta chain) was detected once. Its matching antigen is unknown. Germline V CDR1 and CDR2: SEHNR, FQNEAQ (reference sequence). The V gene lost 6 bases and the J gene lost 5 bases, with 13 bases spanning the gap. The CDR3 is 13 residues long. The method was immunoSEQ multiplex PCR; TCRdb's version includes in-frame clones alone and lacks a portion of them. This sample has 2,100,000 or so clones, with 90% to 97% found just once. This entry is derived from a study of shared clonotypes between healthy human individuals. Study-wide findings and caveats: Deeper or shallower sequencing was expected to change how clonotypes are shared among donors.

V usage is TRBV7-9 and J usage is TRBJ2-5, with D uncertain. The specimen was naive CD4+ T cells sorted from blood. Subset denoted: CD45RA+ positively selected. The clonotype originates from a man aged 18 to 35 in good health. In nucleotides, the CDR3 is TGTGCCAGCAGGAATTCTAGTTGGGAGACCCAGTACTTC. Amino acids: CASRNSSWETQYF.